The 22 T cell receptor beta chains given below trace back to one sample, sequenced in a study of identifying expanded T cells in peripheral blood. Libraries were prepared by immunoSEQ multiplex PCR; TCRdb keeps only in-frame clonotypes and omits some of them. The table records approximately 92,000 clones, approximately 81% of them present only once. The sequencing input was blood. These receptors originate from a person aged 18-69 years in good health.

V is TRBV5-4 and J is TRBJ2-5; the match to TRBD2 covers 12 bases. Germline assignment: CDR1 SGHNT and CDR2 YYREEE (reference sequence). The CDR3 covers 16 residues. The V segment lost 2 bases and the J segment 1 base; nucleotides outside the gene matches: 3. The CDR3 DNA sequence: TGTGCCAGCAGCTTAGGACTAGCGGGGATCCAAGAGACCCAGTACTTC. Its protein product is CASSLGLAGIQETQYF.

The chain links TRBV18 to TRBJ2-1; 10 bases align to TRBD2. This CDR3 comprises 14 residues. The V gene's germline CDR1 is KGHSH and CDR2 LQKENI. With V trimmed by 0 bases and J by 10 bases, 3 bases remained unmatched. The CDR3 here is CASSPPSLAGEQFF. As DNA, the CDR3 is TGTGCCAGCTCACCACCTTCACTAGCGGGAGAGCAGTTCTTC.

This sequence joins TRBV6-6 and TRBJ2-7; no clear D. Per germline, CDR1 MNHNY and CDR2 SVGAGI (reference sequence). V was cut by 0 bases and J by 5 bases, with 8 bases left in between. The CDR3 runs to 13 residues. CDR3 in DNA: TGTGCCAGCAGTTACTCGTCCCTCCACGAGCAGTACTTC. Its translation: CASSYSSLHEQYF.

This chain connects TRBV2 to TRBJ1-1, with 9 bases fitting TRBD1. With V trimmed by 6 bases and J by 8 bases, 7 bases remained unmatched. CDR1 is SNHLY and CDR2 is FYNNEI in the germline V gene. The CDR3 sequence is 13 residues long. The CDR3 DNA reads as TGTGCCAGCAGCCCCGGACAGGGGCCAGAAGCTTTCTTT. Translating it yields CASSPGQGPEAFF.

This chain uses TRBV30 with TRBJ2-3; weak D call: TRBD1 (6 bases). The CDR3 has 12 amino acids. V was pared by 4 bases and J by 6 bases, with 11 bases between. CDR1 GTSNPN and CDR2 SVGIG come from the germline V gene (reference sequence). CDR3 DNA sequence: TGTGCCTGGACACAGGGATTTGATACGCAGTATTTT. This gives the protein CAWTQGFDTQYF.

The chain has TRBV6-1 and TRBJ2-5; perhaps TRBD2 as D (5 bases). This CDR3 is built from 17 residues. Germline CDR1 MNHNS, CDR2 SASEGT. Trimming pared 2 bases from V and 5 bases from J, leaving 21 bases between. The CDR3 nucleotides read TGTGCCAGCAGTGAATTCTTGAGGGTACGGGTAGGGGAGACCCAGTACTTC. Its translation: CASSEFLRVRVGETQYF.

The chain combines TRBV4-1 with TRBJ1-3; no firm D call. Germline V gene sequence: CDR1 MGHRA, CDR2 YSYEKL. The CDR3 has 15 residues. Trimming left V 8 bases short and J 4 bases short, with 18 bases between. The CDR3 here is CASALTELSGNTIYF. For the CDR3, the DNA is TGCGCCAGCGCCCTTACAGAGTTATCCGGAAACACCATATATTTT.

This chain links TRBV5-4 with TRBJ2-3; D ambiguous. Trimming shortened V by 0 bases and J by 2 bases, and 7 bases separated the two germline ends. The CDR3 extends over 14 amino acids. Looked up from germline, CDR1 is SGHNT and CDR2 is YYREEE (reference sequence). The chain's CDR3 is CASSLGAVTDTQYF. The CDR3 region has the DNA TGTGCCAGCAGCTTGGGGGCAGTCACAGATACGCAGTATTTT.

Written as DNA, the CDR3 is TGTGCCAGCAGCGTATATGACACTGAAGCTTTCTTT. It encodes CASSVYDTEAFF. The J gene is TRBJ1-1, the V gene TRBV9; D ambiguous. V dropped 1 base and J dropped 3 bases, with 4 bases sitting between them. CDR3 length: 12 residues. Germline CDR1 is SGDLS and CDR2 is YYNGEE.

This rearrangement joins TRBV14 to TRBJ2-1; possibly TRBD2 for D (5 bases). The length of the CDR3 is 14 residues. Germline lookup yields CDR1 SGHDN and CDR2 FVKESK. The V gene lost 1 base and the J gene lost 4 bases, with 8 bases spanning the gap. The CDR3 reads CASSQVSGYNEQFF. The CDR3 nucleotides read TGTGCCAGCAGCCAAGTTTCGGGATACAATGAGCAGTTCTTC.

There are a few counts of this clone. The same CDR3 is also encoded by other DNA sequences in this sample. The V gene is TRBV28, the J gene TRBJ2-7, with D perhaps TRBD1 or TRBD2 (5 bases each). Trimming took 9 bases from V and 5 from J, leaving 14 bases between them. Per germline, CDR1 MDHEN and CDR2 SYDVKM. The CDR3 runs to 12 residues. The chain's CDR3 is CASGPGPDEQYF. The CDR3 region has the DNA TGTGCCAGTGGACCGGGGCCTGACGAGCAGTACTTC.

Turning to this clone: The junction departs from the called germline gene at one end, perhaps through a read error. In DNA, the CDR3 is TGTGCCAGCTCACCAGGGACTCGGGCTGAGGCTTTCTTT. Protein sequence: CASSPGTRAEAFF. V and J are TRBV18 and TRBJ1-1, with D perhaps TRBD1 (5 bases). The CDR3 consists of 13 residues. CDR1 and CDR2 from the germline V gene are KGHSH and LQKENI.

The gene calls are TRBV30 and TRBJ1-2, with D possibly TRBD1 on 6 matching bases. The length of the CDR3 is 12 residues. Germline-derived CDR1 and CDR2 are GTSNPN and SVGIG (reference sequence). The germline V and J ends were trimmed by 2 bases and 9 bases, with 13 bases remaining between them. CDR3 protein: CAWSTQGYRYTF. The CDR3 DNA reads TGTGCCTGGAGTACGCAGGGGTACCGCTACACCTTC.

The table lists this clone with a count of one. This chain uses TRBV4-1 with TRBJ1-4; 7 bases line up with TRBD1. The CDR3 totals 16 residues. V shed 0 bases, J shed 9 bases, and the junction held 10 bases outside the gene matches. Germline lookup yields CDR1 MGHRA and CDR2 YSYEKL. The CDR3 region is CASSQELTTGLQKLFF. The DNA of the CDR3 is TGCGCCAGCAGCCAAGAGTTAACGACAGGGTTGCAAAAACTGTTTTTT.

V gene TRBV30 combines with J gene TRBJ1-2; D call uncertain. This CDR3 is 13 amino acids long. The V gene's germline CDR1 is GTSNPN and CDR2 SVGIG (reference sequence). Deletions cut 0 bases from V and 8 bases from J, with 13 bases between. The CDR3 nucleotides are TGTGCCTGGAGTGTATTTGGTATTGGAGGCTACACCTTC. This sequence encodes CAWSVFGIGGYTF.

The CDR3 DNA is TGTGCCAGCAGTTTTGGCTCCTACAATGAGCAGTTCTTC. This codes for CASSFGSYNEQFF. The V gene is TRBV27, the J gene TRBJ2-1; D ambiguous. The V gene's germline CDR1 is MNHEY and CDR2 SMNVEV (reference sequence). This CDR3 comprises 13 residues. Trimming took 3 bases from V and 0 from J, leaving 3 bases between them.

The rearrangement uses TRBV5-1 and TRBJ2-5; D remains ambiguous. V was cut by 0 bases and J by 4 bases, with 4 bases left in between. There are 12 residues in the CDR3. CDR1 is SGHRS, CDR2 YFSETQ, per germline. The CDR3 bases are TGCGCCAGCAGCTTGGATCTAGAGACCCAGTACTTC. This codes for CASSLDLETQYF.

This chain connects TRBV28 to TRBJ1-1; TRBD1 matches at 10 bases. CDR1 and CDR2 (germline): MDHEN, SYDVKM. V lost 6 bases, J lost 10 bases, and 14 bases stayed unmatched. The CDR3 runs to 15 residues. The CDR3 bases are TGTGCCAGCAGAACCTCGACAGGGGGCGTTATAGGAGCTTTCTTT. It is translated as CASRTSTGGVIGAFF.

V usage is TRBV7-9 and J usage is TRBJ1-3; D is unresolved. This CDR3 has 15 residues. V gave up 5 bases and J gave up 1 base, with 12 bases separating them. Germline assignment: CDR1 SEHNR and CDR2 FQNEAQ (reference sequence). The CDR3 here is CASSQGGESGNTIYF. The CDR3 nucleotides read TGTGCCAGCAGCCAAGGAGGCGAGTCTGGAAACACCATATATTTT.

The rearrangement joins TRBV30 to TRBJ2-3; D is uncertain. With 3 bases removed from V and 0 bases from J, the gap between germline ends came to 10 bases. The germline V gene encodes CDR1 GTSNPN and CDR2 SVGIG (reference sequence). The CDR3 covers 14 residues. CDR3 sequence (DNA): TGTGCCTGGAGGGTGGGAAGGAGCACAGATACGCAGTATTTT. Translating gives CAWRVGRSTDTQYF.

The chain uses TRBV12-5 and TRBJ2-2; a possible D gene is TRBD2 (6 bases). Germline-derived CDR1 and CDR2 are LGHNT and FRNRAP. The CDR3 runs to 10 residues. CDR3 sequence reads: CANGGGELFF. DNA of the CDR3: TGTGCCAACGGGGGTGGGGAGCTGTTTTTT.

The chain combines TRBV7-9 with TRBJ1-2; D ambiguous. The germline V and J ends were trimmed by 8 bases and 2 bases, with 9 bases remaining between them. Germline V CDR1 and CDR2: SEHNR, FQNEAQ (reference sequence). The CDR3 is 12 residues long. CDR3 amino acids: CASGTRNYGYTF. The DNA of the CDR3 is TGTGCCAGCGGCACGAGAAACTATGGCTACACCTTC.